These 17 T cell receptor beta chains share one sample of origin, sequenced in a study of shared clonotypes between healthy human individuals. Only in-frame clones appear in the TCRdb table, and some are missing; sequencing was by immunoSEQ multiplex PCR. The sample has roughly 330,000 clones; over 65% are singletons. Sequencing input: memory CD4+ T cells sorted from blood. The subset is: CD45RA-negative fraction. These receptors were obtained from a man aged 25-45 years in good health.

In the case of this clone: The sample has other DNA sequences that encode this CDR3 too. This rearrangement joins TRBV6-5 to TRBJ2-1; D is uncertain. Germline CDR1 and CDR2: MNHEY and SVGAGI. The V gene lost 0 bases and the J gene lost 0 bases, with 9 bases spanning the gap. The CDR3 loop spans 16 amino acids. CDR3: CASSYSGGSSYNEQFF. CDR3 nucleotides: TGTGCCAGCAGTTACTCGGGCGGTAGCTCCTACAATGAGCAGTTCTTC.

The J gene is TRBJ1-1, the V gene TRBV27, with a possible D match to TRBD1 (6 bases). The CDR3 contains 13 residues. CDR1 MNHEY and CDR2 SMNVEV come from the germline V gene (reference sequence). Trimming cost V 8 bases and J 3 bases, with 13 bases left between them. CDR3 coding DNA: TGTGCCAGCCGGGGGCTCCTGGACACTGAAGCTTTCTTT. Amino acid sequence: CASRGLLDTEAFF.

The gene calls are TRBV5-5 and TRBJ2-7; TRBD2 might be the D (5 bases). This CDR3 is built from 13 residues. V dropped 2 bases and J dropped 3 bases, with 9 bases sitting between them. Germline V gene data show CDR1 as SGHKS and CDR2 as YYEKEE (reference sequence). The CDR3 is CASSLYGGYEQYF. The CDR3 DNA is TGTGCCAGCAGCTTATACGGAGGCTACGAGCAGTACTTC.

The rearrangement links TRBV28 to TRBJ2-7; perhaps TRBD2 as D (5 bases). V gave up 5 bases and J gave up 7 bases, with 21 bases separating them. CDR1 and CDR2 (germline): MDHEN, SYDVKM. The CDR3 is 15 residues long. This chain's CDR3 is CASSPARSAGGEQYF. The CDR3 region has the DNA TGTGCCAGCAGTCCAGCAAGATCTGCTGGCGGGGAGCAGTACTTC.

CDR3: CASSLIQTGMNEQFF. In nucleotides, the CDR3 is TGTGCCAGCAGCTTGATTCAGACAGGGATGAATGAGCAGTTCTTC. This chain uses TRBV5-5 with TRBJ2-1; 7 bases align to TRBD1. From germline, CDR1 is SGHKS and CDR2 YYEKEE (reference sequence). CDR3 length: 15 amino acids. The V segment lost 1 base and the J segment 7 bases; nucleotides outside the gene matches: 8. Full variable domain (rest looked up from reference TRBV5-5 and TRBJ2-1): DAGVTQSPTHLIKTRGQQVTLRCSPISGHKSVSWYQQVLGQGPQFIFQYYEKEERGRGNFPDRFSARQFPNYSSELNVNALLLGDSALYLCASSLIQTGMNEQFFGPGTRLTVL.

The chain links TRBV18 to TRBJ2-2; D possibly corresponds to TRBD1 (7 bases). The CDR3 spans 17 residues. Germline loops: CDR1 KGHSH, CDR2 LQKENI. Trimming pared 3 bases from V and 0 bases from J, leaving 14 bases between. CDR3 DNA: TGTGCCAGCTCACCCCGAGGAGGGGGCGCGAACACCGGGGAGCTGTTTTTT. It encodes CASSPRGGGANTGELFF.

This chain uses TRBV7-2 with TRBJ2-7, with 8 bases identical to TRBD2. The CDR3 totals 15 residues. The J segment lost 0 bases and the V segment lost 1 base, leaving 2 bases of the junction unmatched. The V gene's germline CDR1 is SGHTA and CDR2 FQGNSA. The CDR3 nucleotides read TGTGCCAGCAGCTTAGAGCGGGAGAGCTCCTACGAGCAGTACTTC. Translation gives CASSLERESSYEQYF.

The chain joins TRBV9 to TRBJ1-2; 8 positions agree with TRBD1. Germline V lookup: CDR1 SGDLS, CDR2 YYNGEE. This CDR3 contains 14 residues. J lost 8 bases, V lost 6 bases, and 12 bases had no gene match. The CDR3 region has the DNA TGTGCCAGCACCCGGACAGGGAGGGTGGCGGGCTACACCTTC. Amino acid sequence: CASTRTGRVAGYTF.

The chain uses TRBV4-1 and TRBJ2-1; 9 bases are a match to TRBD2. Trimming took 3 bases from V and 3 from J; bases not matched to a gene: 6. This CDR3 comprises 16 residues. Germline values: CDR1 MGHRA, CDR2 YSYEKL. CDR3 region: CASSQVAGVYYNEQFF. CDR3 nucleotide sequence: TGCGCCAGCAGCCAGGTAGCGGGAGTCTACTACAATGAGCAGTTCTTC.

The chain carries TRBV7-2 and TRBJ2-5; 11 bases are shared with TRBD1. The V gene end was trimmed by 4 bases and the J gene end by 7 bases; junction bases not matched to a gene: 8. CDR1 and CDR2 (germline): SGHTA, FQGNSA. This CDR3 comprises 15 residues. The CDR3 nucleotides read TGTGCCAGCAGCTCGGGACAGGGGGTTATAGGGACCCAGTACTTC. Its translation is CASSSGQGVIGTQYF.

The chain joins TRBV10-3 to TRBJ2-3; TRBD2 matches 9 bases. Germline lookup yields CDR1 ENHRY and CDR2 SYGVKD. J was trimmed by 5 bases and V by 5 bases; bases with no gene match: 2. The CDR3 has 13 residues. This CDR3 is CAISSGRIDTQYF. The CDR3 nucleotides read TGTGCCATCAGTAGCGGGAGGATAGATACGCAGTATTTT.

The chain is built from TRBV27 and TRBJ2-5; a possible D gene is TRBD2 (6 bases). Per germline, CDR1 MNHEY and CDR2 SMNVEV (reference sequence). V shed 6 bases and J shed 5 bases, with 13 bases lying between them. This CDR3 is 13 amino acids long. CDR3 protein: CASRSWGRETQYF. The CDR3 DNA sequence: TGTGCCAGCAGGTCCTGGGGGAGGGAGACCCAGTACTTC.

This rearrangement joins TRBV7-3 to TRBJ2-3; the D is unclear. Germline-derived CDR1 and CDR2 are SGHTA and FQGTGA. Trimming pared 2 bases from V and 2 bases from J, leaving 5 bases between. CDR3 length equals 13 residues. CDR3 DNA: TGTGCCAGCAGCTTAGACCACACAGATACGCAGTATTTT. Translating gives CASSLDHTDTQYF.

The V and J genes are TRBV27 and TRBJ1-6; maybe TRBD1 (6 bases). Germline V lookup: CDR1 MNHEY, CDR2 SMNVEV (reference sequence). The ends were cut back, 3 bases at V and 0 bases at J, with 15 bases in the middle. The length of the CDR3 is 18 residues. The DNA for the CDR3 is TGTGCCAGCAGTTTGATAGGAGGGGGGGGCTCCTATAATTCACCCCTCCACTTT. This sequence encodes CASSLIGGGGSYNSPLHF.

V gene TRBV5-1 combines with J gene TRBJ2-3, with D maybe TRBD1 (6 bases). V was shortened by 0 bases and J by 2 bases, with 16 bases between the two germline ends. This CDR3 is built from 17 residues. Looked up from germline, CDR1 is SGHRS and CDR2 is YFSETQ. CDR3 loop: CASSLALGAQTTDTQYF. CDR3 DNA sequence: TGCGCCAGCAGCTTGGCCCTGGGGGCCCAGACCACAGATACGCAGTATTTT. The whole variable domain, remainder taken from reference TRBV5-1 and TRBJ2-3, is KAGVTQTPRYLIKTRGQQVTLSCSPISGHRSVSWYQQTPGQGLQFLFEYFSETQRNKGNFPGRFSGRQFSNSRSEMNVSTLELGDSALYLCASSLALGAQTTDTQYFGPGTRLTVL.

The chain carries TRBV6-5 and TRBJ2-7; D perhaps matches TRBD2 (6 bases). Germline CDR1 reads MNHEY; CDR2 reads SVGAGI. Trimming removed 9 bases from V and 5 bases from J, with 17 bases in between. The CDR3 spans 13 residues. CDR3 amino acids: CASGDLTTHEQYF. CDR3 nucleotide sequence: TGTGCCAGTGGGGACTTAACCACCCACGAGCAGTACTTC.

V gene TRBV2 combines with J gene TRBJ2-3, with D perhaps assigned TRBD1 or TRBD2 (5 bases each). Trimming left V 3 bases short and J 0 bases short, with 10 bases between. CDR1 and CDR2 from the germline V gene are SNHLY and FYNNEI. The CDR3 spans 15 residues. CDR3 sequence (DNA): TGTGCCAGCAGTGAGTCGGGACCCAGCACAGATACGCAGTATTTT. This gives the protein CASSESGPSTDTQYF.